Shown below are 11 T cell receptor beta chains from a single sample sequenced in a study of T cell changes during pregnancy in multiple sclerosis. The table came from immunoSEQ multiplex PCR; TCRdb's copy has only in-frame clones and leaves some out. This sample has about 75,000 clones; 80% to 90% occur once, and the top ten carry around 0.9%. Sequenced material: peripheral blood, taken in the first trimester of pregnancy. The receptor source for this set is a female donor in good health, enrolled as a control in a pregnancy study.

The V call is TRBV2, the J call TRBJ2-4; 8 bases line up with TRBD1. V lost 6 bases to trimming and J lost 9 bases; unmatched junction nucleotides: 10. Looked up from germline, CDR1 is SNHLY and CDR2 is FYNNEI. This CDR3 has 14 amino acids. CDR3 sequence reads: CASRPTGAALIQYF. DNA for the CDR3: TGTGCCAGCAGGCCGACAGGGGCCGCCCTCATTCAGTACTTC.

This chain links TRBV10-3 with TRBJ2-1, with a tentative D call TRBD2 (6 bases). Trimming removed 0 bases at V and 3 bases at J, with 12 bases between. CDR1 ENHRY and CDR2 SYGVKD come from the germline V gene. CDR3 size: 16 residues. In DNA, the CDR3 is TGTGCCATCAGTGAGTCGGGAGCGGGCCTCTACAATGAGCAGTTCTTC. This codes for CAISESGAGLYNEQFF.

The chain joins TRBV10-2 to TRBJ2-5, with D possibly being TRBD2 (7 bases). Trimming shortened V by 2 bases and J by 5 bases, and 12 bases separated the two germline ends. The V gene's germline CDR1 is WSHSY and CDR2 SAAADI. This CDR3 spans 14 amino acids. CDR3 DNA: TGCGCCAGCAGTGAGAGGGGGGGCCGGGAGACCCAGTACTTC. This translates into CASSERGGRETQYF.

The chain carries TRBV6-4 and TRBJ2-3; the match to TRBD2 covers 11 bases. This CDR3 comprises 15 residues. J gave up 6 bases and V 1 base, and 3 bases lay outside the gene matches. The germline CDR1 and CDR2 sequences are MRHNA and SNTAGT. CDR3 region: CASSDLAGGPDTQYF. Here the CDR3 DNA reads TGTGCCAGCAGTGACTTAGCGGGAGGGCCGGATACGCAGTATTTT.

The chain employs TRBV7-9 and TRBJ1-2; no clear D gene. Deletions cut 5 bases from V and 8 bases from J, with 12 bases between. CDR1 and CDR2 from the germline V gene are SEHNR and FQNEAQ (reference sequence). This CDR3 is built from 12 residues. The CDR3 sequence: CASSTLTGGYTF. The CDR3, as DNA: TGTGCCAGCAGCACCCTCACGGGAGGCTACACCTTC. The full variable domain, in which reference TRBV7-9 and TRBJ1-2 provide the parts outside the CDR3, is DTGVSQNPRHKITKRGQNVTFRCDPISEHNRLYWYRQTLGQGPEFLTYFQNEAQLEKSRLLSDRFSAERPKGSFSTLEIQRTEQGDSAMYLCASSTLTGGYTFGSGTRLTVV.

The CDR3 protein is CASHSGTVNEKLFF. The CDR3 DNA reads as TGTGCCAGTCATTCCGGGACAGTTAATGAAAAACTGTTTTTT. The V and J genes are TRBV19 and TRBJ1-4; 7 bases agree with TRBD1. This CDR3 contains 14 residues. J lost 4 bases, V lost 8 bases, and 7 bases had no gene match. Germline V gene lookup returns CDR1 LNHDA and CDR2 SQIVND (reference sequence).

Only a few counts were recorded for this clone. The DNA of the CDR3 is TGTGCCAGCACGACAGGGCTACTGAACACTGAAGCTTTCTTT. Its protein is CASTTGLLNTEAFF. This chain uses TRBV19 with TRBJ1-1; 7 bases line up with TRBD1. The CDR3 is made up of 14 amino acids. Germline CDR1 LNHDA, CDR2 SQIVND (reference sequence). V was pared by 9 bases and J by 0 bases, with 7 bases of the junction left unmatched. The whole variable domain, remainder taken from reference TRBV19 and TRBJ1-1, is DGGITQSPKYLFRKEGQNVTLSCEQNLNHDAMYWYRQDPGQGLRLIYYSQIVNDFQKGDIAEGYSVSREKKESFPLTVTSAQKNPTAFYLCASTTGLLNTEAFFGQGTRLTVV.

The CDR3 nucleotides are TGTGCCAGCAGCTTAGAGAGCAGGAATGAGCAGTTCTTC. It yields the protein CASSLESRNEQFF. The V call is TRBV7-6, the J call TRBJ2-1; D ambiguous. Germline loops: CDR1 SGHVS, CDR2 FNYEAQ. V was trimmed by 1 base and J by 7 bases, leaving 8 bases between them. This CDR3 contains 13 residues.

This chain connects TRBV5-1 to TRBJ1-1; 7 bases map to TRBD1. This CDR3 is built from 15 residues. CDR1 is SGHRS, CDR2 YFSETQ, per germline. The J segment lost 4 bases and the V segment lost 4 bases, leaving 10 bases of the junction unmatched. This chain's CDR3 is CASSRGGDDGTEAFF. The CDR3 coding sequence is TGCGCCAGCAGCCGAGGGGGCGACGACGGCACTGAAGCTTTCTTT.

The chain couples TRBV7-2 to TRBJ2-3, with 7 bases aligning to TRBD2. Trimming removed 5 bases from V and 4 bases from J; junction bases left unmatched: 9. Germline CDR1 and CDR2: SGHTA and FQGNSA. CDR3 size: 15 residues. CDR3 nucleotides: TGTGCCAGCAGCGTAGGGGCGGGGGTTGCAGATACGCAGTATTTT. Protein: CASSVGAGVADTQYF. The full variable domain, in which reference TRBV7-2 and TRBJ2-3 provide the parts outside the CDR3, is GAGVSQSPSNKVTEKGKDVELRCDPISGHTALYWYRQSLGQGLEFLIYFQGNSAPDKSGLPSDRFSAERTGGSVSTLTIQRTQQEDSAVYLCASSVGAGVADTQYFGPGTRLTVL.

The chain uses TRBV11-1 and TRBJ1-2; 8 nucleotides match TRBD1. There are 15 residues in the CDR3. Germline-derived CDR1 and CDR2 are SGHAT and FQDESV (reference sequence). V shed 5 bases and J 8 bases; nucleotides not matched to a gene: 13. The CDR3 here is CASSAASGTGFGYTF. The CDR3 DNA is TGTGCCAGCAGCGCCGCCTCCGGGACAGGTTTCGGCTACACCTTC.